This T cell receptor (beta chain) came from a study of CD8 T cells in ankylosing spondylitis. TCRdb re-analysed the 5' RACE reads in MiXCR, keeping a single row per CDR3 protein. Of about 800,000 distinct CDR3 sequences listed, roughly 10% are singletons. The ends lost 4 bases at V and 1 base at J; junction bases unmatched: 6. CDR3 length: 14 amino acids. Germline V gene sequence: CDR1 DFQATT, CDR2 SNEGSKA (reference sequence). Points on this clonotype: Antigen specificity is unknown.

Overall study findings and caveats: A subset of motif variants has previously been described in the synovial fluid and blood of reactive arthritis. Seemingly distinctive of ankylosing spondylitis blood was a TCR beta motif formed by eight highly homologous variants.

This clonotype was obtained from a male donor with ankylosing spondylitis. Material for sequencing was blood, either unsorted or a sorted T cell fraction (not recorded which). The V and J genes are TRBV20-1 and TRBJ2-5; 7 positions match TRBD2. The DNA of the CDR3 is TGCAGTGCTATTGGGGGGGGACTCCAAGAGACCCAGTACTTC. Translated, it gives CSAIGGGLQETQYF.